A selection of T cell receptor beta chains follows, all from one sample in a study of blood T cell repertoires in COVID-19. TCRdb keeps only in-frame clones here, not all; method: immunoSEQ multiplex PCR. The table records almost 65,000 clones, 88% of them present only once. The sample consisted of PBMCs or T cells enriched from blood (not recorded which). The receptors stem from a woman aged 40 to 50 who had recovered from COVID-19. The CDR3 runs from the conserved cysteine through the conserved F or W. D genes are given only for firm matches. Size is stated for part of the rows, as once, few or many counts, or as a class when the clone is expanded.

abundance: -
v_gene: TRBV5-8
j_gene: TRBJ1-4
d_gene: -
CDR3aa: CASSLEGATNEKLFF
CDR3nt: TGTGCCAGCAGCTTGGAGGGGGCAACTAATGAAAAACTGTTTTTT

abundance: -
v_gene: TRBV6-5
j_gene: TRBJ2-5
d_gene: -
CDR3aa: CASRKQIPQETQYF
CDR3nt: TGTGCCAGCAGAAAACAGATACCACAAGAGACCCAGTACTTC

abundance: -
v_gene: TRBV27
j_gene: TRBJ1-2
d_gene: TRBD1
CDR3aa: CASSWTGSNGYTF
CDR3nt: TGTGCCAGCAGTTGGACAGGGTCCAATGGCTACACCTTC

abundance: -
v_gene: TRBV11-2
j_gene: TRBJ1-3
d_gene: -
CDR3aa: CASSRAQGVGNTIYF
CDR3nt: TGTGCCAGCAGCCGTGCACAGGGCGTTGGAAACACCATATATTTT

abundance: -
v_gene: TRBV9
j_gene: TRBJ2-1
d_gene: -
CDR3aa: CASSVGDSYNEQFF
CDR3nt: TGTGCCAGCAGCGTAGGGGACTCGTACAATGAGCAGTTCTTC

abundance: -
v_gene: TRBV13
j_gene: TRBJ1-1
d_gene: -
CDR3aa: CASSYDRGEAFF
CDR3nt: TGTGCCAGCAGCTATGACAGAGGTGAAGCTTTCTTT

abundance: -
v_gene: TRBV9
j_gene: TRBJ2-7
d_gene: -
CDR3aa: CASSSEAGVSYEQYF
CDR3nt: TGTGCCAGCAGCTCAGAAGCAGGGGTATCCTACGAGCAGTACTTC

abundance: -
v_gene: TRBV5-6
j_gene: TRBJ2-5
d_gene: -
CDR3aa: CASSLAETQYF
CDR3nt: TGTGCCAGCAGCTTGGCTGAGACCCAGTACTTC

abundance: -
v_gene: TRBV19
j_gene: TRBJ1-2
d_gene: -
CDR3aa: CASLRGASNGYTF
CDR3nt: TGTGCCAGCCTCCGGGGGGCGAGCAATGGCTACACCTTC

abundance: -
v_gene: TRBV6-4
j_gene: TRBJ1-1
d_gene: -
CDR3aa: CASSLEAGMTEAFF
CDR3nt: TGTGCCAGCAGCCTCGAGGCGGGGATGACTGAAGCTTTCTTT

abundance: -
v_gene: TRBV5-1
j_gene: TRBJ1-1
d_gene: -
CDR3aa: CASSLGRNTEAFF
CDR3nt: TGCGCCAGCAGCTTGGGTAGGAACACTGAAGCTTTCTTT

abundance: -
v_gene: TRBV6-6
j_gene: TRBJ1-1
d_gene: TRBD1
CDR3aa: CASSRNRGLMNTEAFF
CDR3nt: TGTGCCAGCAGTCGAAACAGGGGGCTAATGAACACTGAAGCTTTCTTT

abundance: -
v_gene: TRBV29-1
j_gene: TRBJ2-1
d_gene: TRBD1
CDR3aa: CSVEAPGQGWHEQFF
CDR3nt: TGCAGCGTTGAAGCCCCCGGACAGGGTTGGCATGAGCAGTTCTTC

abundance: few
v_gene: TRBV5-4
j_gene: TRBJ2-7
d_gene: TRBD1
CDR3aa: CASSSGTAQSYEQYF
CDR3nt: TGTGCCAGCAGCTCCGGGACAGCACAATCCTACGAGCAGTACTTC

abundance: -
v_gene: TRBV7-8
j_gene: TRBJ1-4
d_gene: -
CDR3aa: CASSLVLPGSNEKLFF
CDR3nt: TGTGCCAGCAGCTTAGTTCTCCCGGGATCTAATGAAAAACTGTTTTTT

abundance: -
v_gene: TRBV11-1
j_gene: TRBJ1-1
d_gene: TRBD1
CDR3aa: CASSLVQGATEAFF
CDR3nt: TGTGCCAGCAGCTTAGTACAGGGGGCGACTGAAGCTTTCTTT

abundance: -
v_gene: TRBV27
j_gene: TRBJ1-3
d_gene: TRBD1
CDR3aa: CASADRAGNTIYF
CDR3nt: TGTGCCAGCGCAGACAGGGCTGGAAACACCATATATTTT

abundance: -
v_gene: TRBV25-1
j_gene: TRBJ1-1
d_gene: -
CDR3aa: CASSEGLMEGAAFF
CDR3nt: TGTGCCAGCAGTGAAGGGTTGATGGAGGGTGCAGCTTTCTTT